The clone carrying this T cell receptor (beta chain) was seen only a few times. This sample is drawn from a study of T-cell memory formation after mild COVID-19. Study information: The study found TCR clusters largely donor specific.

A 5'RACE reaction primed in the constant segment made cDNA libraries of TCR alpha and TCR beta, and these carried sample barcodes and UMIs. TCRdb re-called the 5' RACE reads with MiXCR, one entry per CDR3 protein. The sample lists around 300,000 distinct CDR3 sequences, 19% occurring once. Sequencing was carried out using PBMCs or a T cell subset sorted from them (not recorded which). The clonotype was recovered from a man aged 18 to 30 who had mild COVID-19 (a few samples of this study predate the infection). Cell type and time point are not known.

CDR3 amino acids: CSAGLPGHNEQFF. The DNA for the CDR3 is TGCAGTGCGGGTCTCCCCGGGCACAATGAGCAGTTCTTC. The genes are TRBV20-1 and TRBJ2-1, with D unresolved. Trimming removed 6 bases at V and 5 bases at J, with 14 bases between. The CDR3 length is 13 residues. Germline V gene data show CDR1 as DFQATT and CDR2 as SNEGSKA (reference sequence).